This TCR beta chain was profiled in a study of cytomegalovirus exposure and HLA in healthy donors. As to this clone: What it binds is not known.

TCRdb's table, derived via immunoSEQ multiplex PCR, lists solely in-frame clones and lacks some. The sample includes about 140,000 clones, about 90% seen only once; the top ten take about 2.8%. The V end was cut by 0 bases, the J end by 0 bases, with 8 bases between. The CDR3 sequence is 15 residues long. Germline loops: CDR1 LGHNA, CDR2 YSLEER. The study, taken as a whole, reports: Cytomegalovirus status was reportedly diagnosed by the classifier with high sensitivity and specificity.

The sequencing sample was made of PBMCs. The chain employs TRBV4-3 and TRBJ1-1; D gene uncertain. This receptor was taken from a man between 18 and 29 years old in good health and CMV-seronegative. DNA of the CDR3: TGCGCCAGCAGCCAAGATGATGGCATGAACACTGAAGCTTTCTTT. Translation gives CASSQDDGMNTEAFF.